This T cell receptor (beta chain) appears in the sequencing data of a study of blood T cell repertoires in COVID-19. Background on the study: The samples span acute and convalescent COVID-19 from the United States, Italy and Spain. From T cells, B-cell-depleted T cells, or PBMCs came the material, which was cDNA or gDNA.

Original handling: Amplified reference gene primers provided the basis for estimating nucleated cell counts. The assay was immunoSEQ multiplex PCR, and TCRdb's table has in-frame clones only and misses some. V and J calls and clone size come straight from that table; D and trimming were deduced from the DNA. The sample carries over 250,000 clones, about 80% recorded once. Germline CDR1 SGHDT, CDR2 YYEEEE. This CDR3 is built from 13 residues. This clone has just one count. Compared with germline, one end of the junction differs, possibly owing to a read error. Sequencing input: peripheral blood. This sequence originates from a woman of 80 years or more with acute or convalescent COVID-19. The J gene is TRBJ2-1, the V gene TRBV5-6, with 7 bases aligning to TRBD1. The CDR3 nucleotides read TGTGCCAGCAGCTCCGACAGGGTCTCGGCACTGATCTTC. It codes for CASSSDRVSALIF.